These 13 T cell receptor beta chains originate from one sample sequenced in a study of blood T cell repertoires in COVID-19. Here immunoSEQ multiplex PCR was the method, and the copy in TCRdb shows in-frame clones only, minus some. The data show about 42,000 clones, roughly 90% seen once. The material sequenced was peripheral blood. These TCRs come from a human donor in a cohort sampled during active COVID-19.

The V gene is TRBV19, the J gene TRBJ1-2, with D perhaps matching TRBD1 (6 bases). Trimming stripped 6 bases from V and 1 base from J, with 12 bases between. This CDR3 region has 14 residues. From germline, CDR1 is LNHDA and CDR2 SQIVND (reference sequence). The CDR3 region is CASRQTGNNYGYTF. The CDR3 DNA reads TGTGCCAGTAGGCAAACAGGGAATAACTATGGCTACACCTTC. Combining the CDR3 with reference TRBV19 and TRBJ1-2 gives the whole variable domain DGGITQSPKYLFRKEGQNVTLSCEQNLNHDAMYWYRQDPGQGLRLIYYSQIVNDFQKGDIAEGYSVSREKKESFPLTVTSAQKNPTAFYLCASRQTGNNYGYTFGSGTRLTVV.

The chain couples TRBV27 to TRBJ2-3, with 10 bases lining up with TRBD2. V was pared by 6 bases and J by 4 bases, with 7 bases of the junction left unmatched. This CDR3 is 15 amino acids long. Germline loops: CDR1 MNHEY, CDR2 SMNVEV (reference sequence). The CDR3 region has the DNA TGTGCCAGCAGATTTCTAGCGGGAGAACCAGATACGCAGTATTTT. This sequence encodes CASRFLAGEPDTQYF.

This rearrangement joins TRBV18 to TRBJ2-2, with 12 bases aligning to TRBD2. The CDR3 extends over 18 amino acids. Trimming cost V 6 bases and J 2 bases; bases outside gene matches: 10. In germline, CDR1 is KGHSH, CDR2 LQKENI. The CDR3 nucleotides are TGTGCCAGCTCCCCAAAAGGACTAGCGGGGACCAACACCGGGGAGCTGTTTTTT. Amino acids: CASSPKGLAGTNTGELFF.

The V call is TRBV5-4, the J call TRBJ2-1, with TRBD2 identical over 11 bases. Germline V gene data show CDR1 as SGHNT and CDR2 as YYREEE (reference sequence). V was clipped by 4 bases and J by 4 bases; unmatched bases: 4. There are 15 residues in the CDR3. CDR3 in DNA: TGTGCCAGCAGCCTGACTAGCGGGACTTACAATGAGCAGTTCTTC. Translating gives CASSLTSGTYNEQFF.

This clone was counted once. This chain connects TRBV2 to TRBJ2-1; unclear D gene. Germline CDR1 and CDR2: SNHLY and FYNNEI. V lost 7 bases and J lost 8, with 18 bases in between. The CDR3 spans 14 residues. CDR3 nucleotides: TGTGCCAGCACCCCCCAGCAGGCCGTCGATGAGCAGTTCTTC. Encoded protein: CASTPQQAVDEQFF.

The gene calls are TRBV18 and TRBJ2-3; 9 nucleotides match TRBD2. CDR1 and CDR2 from the germline V gene are KGHSH and LQKENI. The CDR3 consists of 15 residues. J was trimmed by 4 bases and V by 3 bases; bases with no gene match: 5. CDR3 amino acids: CASSPRTSVADTQYF. CDR3 nucleotide sequence: TGTGCCAGCTCACCGAGGACTAGCGTGGCAGATACGCAGTATTTT.

The chain couples TRBV10-1 to TRBJ2-3; TRBD2 matches 7 bases. Germline V gene data show CDR1 as WNHNN and CDR2 as SYGVQD (reference sequence). This CDR3 comprises 17 residues. The ends lost 2 bases at V and 3 bases at J; junction bases unmatched: 11. The CDR3 loop is CASSEHERGRMTDTQYF. The CDR3 nucleotides are TGCGCCAGCAGTGAGCATGAGCGGGGTAGAATGACAGATACGCAGTATTTT.

The V gene is TRBV6-1, the J gene TRBJ2-5, with D possibly TRBD1 on 6 matching bases. The CDR3 is made up of 14 amino acids. The germline gives CDR1 MNHNS, CDR2 SASEGT. Trimming shortened V by 2 bases and J by 5 bases, and 12 bases separated the two germline ends. The CDR3 protein is CASSERAGAETQYF. The CDR3, as DNA: TGTGCCAGCAGTGAACGGGCAGGGGCGGAGACCCAGTACTTC.

The chain recombines TRBV3-1 (or the pseudogene TRBV3-2) with TRBJ2-5; 12 nucleotides align to TRBD2. Germline V lookup: CDR1 LGHDT, CDR2 YNNKEL (reference sequence). This CDR3 contains 15 residues. The J segment lost 2 bases and the V segment lost 4 bases, leaving 2 bases of the junction unmatched. CDR3: CASSRGTSGQETQYF. CDR3 sequence (DNA): TGTGCCAGCAGCCGCGGGACTAGCGGGCAAGAGACCCAGTACTTC.

This rearrangement joins TRBV18 to TRBJ2-1; 9 nucleotides line up with TRBD1. Losses at the gene ends were 3 bases for V and 7 bases for J; bases not matched to a gene: 13. From germline, CDR1 is KGHSH and CDR2 LQKENI. The CDR3 contains 17 residues. CDR3: CASSPGPRDRVLNEQFF. In DNA form, the CDR3 reads TGTGCCAGCTCACCCGGGCCTCGGGACAGGGTGTTGAATGAGCAGTTCTTC.

The chain joins TRBV27 to TRBJ2-5, with TRBD2 as a possible D gene (5 bases). Per germline, CDR1 MNHEY and CDR2 SMNVEV (reference sequence). Trimming cost V 2 bases and J 3 bases, with 10 bases left between them. This CDR3 contains 14 residues. CDR3 loop: CASSLDYLEETQYF. CDR3 in DNA: TGTGCCAGCAGTTTAGACTATCTCGAAGAGACCCAGTACTTC.

Here the CDR3 DNA reads TGTGCCAGCACTTGGACAGGGGAGAACACCGGGGAGCTGTTTTTT. Protein: CASTWTGENTGELFF. The V call is TRBV18, the J call TRBJ2-2; 9 bases are shared with TRBD1. The CDR3 length is 15 residues. CDR1 KGHSH and CDR2 LQKENI come from the germline V gene. V was pared by 8 bases and J by 1 base, with 5 bases of the junction left unmatched. Drawing the rest from reference TRBV18 and TRBJ2-2, the complete variable domain is NAGVMQNPRHLVRRRGQEARLRCSPMKGHSHVYWYRQLPEEGLKFMVYLQKENIIDESGMPKERFSAEFPKEGPSILRIQQVVRGDSAAYFCASTWTGENTGELFFGEGSRLTVL.

This clone occurred a few times. The chain couples TRBV2 to TRBJ2-2; TRBD1 aligns across 10 bases. In germline, CDR1 is SNHLY, CDR2 FYNNEI. V trimming: 8 bases; J trimming: 5 bases; junction bases outside the gene matches: 8. The CDR3 covers 15 residues. The DNA for the CDR3 is TGTGCCAGCCAAGCGGGACAGGGGCGAACCGGGGAGCTGTTTTTT. As protein: CASQAGQGRTGELFF.